Below are 19 T cell receptor beta chains sequenced from a single sample in a study of cytomegalovirus exposure and HLA in healthy donors. PCR used 60 Vbeta primers and 13 Jbeta primers. Generated by immunoSEQ multiplex PCR, the TCRdb table keeps only in-frame clones and is missing some. The top ten clones hold under 2.5% of a sample with 150,000 to 180,000 clones, about 68% of them seen once. The material sequenced was PBMCs. Receptors originate from a man aged 25 to 40 in good health and CMV-seronegative.

The gene calls are TRBV4-1 and TRBJ1-2; possible D gene TRBD1, 6 bases. This CDR3 spans 16 amino acids. Between the trimmed V and J ends, which lost 2 bases and 0 bases, there was a span of 13 bases. Germline V lookup: CDR1 MGHRA, CDR2 YSYEKL. The CDR3 here is CASSQSGTPTNYGYTF. For the CDR3, the DNA is TGCGCCAGCAGCCAATCCGGGACACCCACTAACTATGGCTACACCTTC.

The V and J genes are TRBV6-1 and TRBJ2-5; possibly TRBD1 for D (5 bases). The CDR3 extends over 15 amino acids. V lost 6 bases and J lost 4, with 18 bases in between. Germline V gene data show CDR1 as MNHNS and CDR2 as SASEGT. CDR3 loop: CASRVGQGLGETQYF. The CDR3 bases are TGTGCCAGCAGGGTGGGGCAGGGCTTGGGAGAGACCCAGTACTTC.

The chain couples TRBV7-6 to TRBJ2-5; 9 bases are shared with TRBD1. The germline V gene encodes CDR1 SGHVS and CDR2 FNYEAQ. V shed 0 bases and J 4 bases; nucleotides not matched to a gene: 0. This CDR3 has 14 amino acids. The CDR3 spells CASSLATGGETQYF. CDR3 in DNA: TGTGCCAGCAGCTTAGCGACAGGGGGAGAGACCCAGTACTTC.

The chain employs TRBV5-6 and TRBJ2-7; weak D call: TRBD2 (6 bases). Germline V gene data show CDR1 as SGHDT and CDR2 as YYEEEE. CDR3 length: 12 amino acids. V was clipped by 3 bases and J by 6 bases, with 10 bases between them. CDR3: CASSSGLFEQYF. In nucleotides, the CDR3 is TGTGCCAGCAGCTCAGGACTATTCGAGCAGTACTTC.

The CDR3 nucleotides are TGTGCCAGCAGCCAATTCAAGGGACAGGGGAGTAATGAGCAGTTCTTC. Translated, it gives CASSQFKGQGSNEQFF. This chain uses TRBV4-2 with TRBJ2-1; 10 bases map to TRBD1. V trimming: 2 bases; J trimming: 7 bases; junction bases outside the gene matches: 8. The CDR3 runs 16 residues. Germline-derived CDR1 and CDR2 are LGHNA and YNFKEQ.

CDR3 sequence: CASSFSGYGSNEKLFF. CDR3 nucleotide sequence: TGTGCCAGCAGTTTTTCAGGGTACGGGTCTAATGAAAAACTGTTTTTT. J is TRBJ1-4 and V is TRBV28, with TRBD1 as a possible D gene (5 bases). The V and J ends lost 3 bases and 3 bases respectively, with 14 bases between them. Germline lookup yields CDR1 MDHEN and CDR2 SYDVKM. The CDR3 has 16 amino acids.

V and J are TRBV11-2 and TRBJ1-6; a weak D match, TRBD1 (5 bases). The CDR3 loop spans 15 amino acids. V lost 1 base to trimming and J lost 12 bases, with 16 bases between them. Germline CDR1 and CDR2: SGHAT and FQNNGV. CDR3 sequence: CASSLGRGREVPLHF. Here the CDR3 DNA reads TGTGCCAGCAGCTTAGGAAGGGGCAGGGAAGTACCCCTCCACTTT.

V and J are TRBV27 and TRBJ2-7, with 10 bases matching TRBD1. CDR1 is MNHEY and CDR2 is SMNVEV in the germline V gene (reference sequence). V gave up 4 bases and J gave up 7 bases; unmatched junction bases: 10. The CDR3 extends over 15 amino acids. CDR3 amino acids: CASSSSGTGAIEQYF. In DNA form, the CDR3 reads TGTGCCAGCAGTTCGAGCGGGACAGGGGCCATTGAGCAGTACTTC.

The V gene is TRBV30, the J gene TRBJ1-1, with D unresolved. The CDR3 runs 13 residues. The V and J ends lost 0 bases and 11 bases respectively, with 16 bases between them. Germline-derived CDR1 and CDR2 are GTSNPN and SVGIG (reference sequence). The CDR3: CAWSVRSGIWAFF. DNA of the CDR3: TGTGCCTGGAGTGTACGTTCGGGGATCTGGGCTTTCTTT.

This clone was seen only a few times. This chain connects TRBV5-7 to TRBJ2-2; D is ambiguous. TRBV5-7 is annotated as an ORF whose role is uncertain. Trimming stripped 6 bases from V and 0 bases from J, with 9 bases between. The CDR3 totals 14 residues. CDR3 bases: TGTGCCAGCACCAAAGCCTCGAACACCGGGGAGCTGTTTTTT. Its protein product is CASTKASNTGELFF.

This clone was seen only once. This rearrangement joins TRBV5-1 to TRBJ2-1, with 7 positions matching TRBD2. The trim removed 1 base at V and 8 bases at J, leaving 6 bases unmatched. Germline values: CDR1 SGHRS, CDR2 YFSETQ. This CDR3 is 14 amino acids long. CDR3 sequence reads: CASSLPTSIDEQFF. The DNA of the CDR3 is TGCGCCAGCAGCTTGCCGACTAGCATCGATGAGCAGTTCTTC.

This clone occurred once. CDR3: CASSSGTGGQETQYF. The CDR3 coding sequence is TGTGCCAGCAGCTCCGGGACAGGGGGACAAGAGACCCAGTACTTC. The chain uses TRBV5-4 and TRBJ2-5; TRBD1 aligns across 11 bases. After removal of 3 bases from V and 2 bases from J, the junction contained 3 bases not matched to a gene. The CDR3 has 15 residues. Germline V gene sequence: CDR1 SGHNT, CDR2 YYREEE (reference sequence).

The V call is TRBV7-9, the J call TRBJ2-3, with 11 bases that match TRBD2. CDR1 SEHNR and CDR2 FQNEAQ come from the germline V gene (reference sequence). Trimming took 5 bases from V and 5 from J; bases not matched to a gene: 9. The CDR3 contains 16 residues. The CDR3 loop reads CASSKKSLAGGDTQYF. The CDR3, as DNA: TGTGCCAGCAGCAAGAAAAGCCTAGCGGGGGGAGATACGCAGTATTTT.

The chain employs TRBV19 and TRBJ1-2; D possibly corresponds to TRBD1 (6 bases). V gave up 11 bases and J gave up 4 bases, with 23 bases separating them. This CDR3 comprises 15 residues. The germline CDR1 and CDR2 sequences are LNHDA and SQIVND (reference sequence). This chain's CDR3 is CAAPFRGQYVYGYTF. The DNA of the CDR3 is TGTGCCGCGCCCTTTAGAGGACAGTATGTCTATGGCTACACCTTC.

This clone is a singleton in its sample. This chain uses TRBV7-6 with TRBJ1-2; tentatively, D is TRBD1 (6 bases). The V and J ends lost 5 bases and 7 bases respectively, with 17 bases between them. Germline V CDR1 and CDR2: SGHVS, FNYEAQ. This CDR3 has 14 residues. The CDR3 DNA sequence: TGTGCCAGCAGCGTGGGACACGCGGCACTTGGCTACACCTTC. Translating it yields CASSVGHAALGYTF. The complete variable domain, with remaining parts taken from reference TRBV7-6 and TRBJ1-2, reads GAGVSQSPRYKVTKRGQDVALRCDPISGHVSLYWYRQALGQGPEFLTYFNYEAQQDKSGLPNDRFSAERPEGSISTLTIQRTEQRDSAMYRCASSVGHAALGYTFGSGTRLTVV.

The V call is TRBV5-4, the J call TRBJ1-2; perhaps TRBD1 as D (6 bases). This CDR3 has 13 residues. The germline V gene has CDR1 SGHNT and CDR2 YYREEE (reference sequence). V gave up 4 bases and J gave up 5 bases, with 12 bases separating them. CDR3 loop: CASSLGQKYGYTF. CDR3 bases: TGTGCCAGCAGCCTAGGACAGAAATATGGCTACACCTTC.

The V call is TRBV11-2, the J call TRBJ2-7; the match to TRBD2 covers 11 bases. Germline CDR1 reads SGHAT; CDR2 reads FQNNGV. There are 15 residues in the CDR3. Trimming at V came to 5 bases and at J to 0 bases, leaving 3 bases not matched to a gene. The CDR3 nucleotides are TGTGCCAGCAGCACTAGCGGGGGCAGCTCCTACGAGCAGTACTTC. Residues: CASSTSGGSSYEQYF.

This chain links TRBV7-9 with TRBJ2-5; 10 positions match TRBD1. The end of the DNA is better explained by TRBJ2-7, so the J call may be wrong. CDR3 length: 14 residues. The germline V gene encodes CDR1 SEHNR and CDR2 FQNEAQ (reference sequence). The CDR3 DNA sequence: TGTGCCAGCAGCTTCGGGACAGGGGACAACGAGCAGTACTTC. It yields the protein CASSFGTGDNEQYF.

In this sample, this clone turned up once. V and J are TRBV5-4 and TRBJ2-7; 7 nucleotides align to TRBD1. The CDR3 is 14 amino acids. Germline CDR1 reads SGHNT; CDR2 reads YYREEE (reference sequence). With 1 base clipped from V and 2 bases from J, the junction kept 3 bases outside the gene matches. CDR3 residues: CASSLTGATYEQYF. Here the CDR3 DNA reads TGTGCCAGCAGCTTGACAGGGGCGACCTACGAGCAGTACTTC.